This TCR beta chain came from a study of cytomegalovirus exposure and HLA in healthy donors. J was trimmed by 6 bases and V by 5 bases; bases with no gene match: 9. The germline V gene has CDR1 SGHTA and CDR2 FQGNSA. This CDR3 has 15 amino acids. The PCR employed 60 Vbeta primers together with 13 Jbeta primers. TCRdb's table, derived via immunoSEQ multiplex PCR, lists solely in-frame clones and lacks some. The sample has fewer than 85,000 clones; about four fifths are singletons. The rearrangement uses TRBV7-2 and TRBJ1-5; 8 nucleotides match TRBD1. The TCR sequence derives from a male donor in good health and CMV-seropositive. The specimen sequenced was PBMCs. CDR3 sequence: CASSPTGDPSQPQHF. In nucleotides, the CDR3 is TGTGCCAGCAGCCCGACAGGGGATCCGAGTCAGCCCCAGCATTTT.